This T cell receptor (beta chain) was recorded in a study of human T cells and chemical hapten exposure (dated by TCRdb to the early 2020s). At the level of the whole study: For sensitization, 2% DPC in acetone was applied to a 2 cm by 2 cm area of upper inner arm skin. Blood samples were taken from patients before sensitization (week 0) and then at 2, 6 and about 24 weeks after DPC sensitization. Libraries were combined into a pool for sequencing, and differences in TCR yield between samples came mainly from small differences in library volumes within the pool. In alopecia patients, the study followed how the peripheral blood TCR repertoire changed in vivo over primary and secondary sensitization to diphenylcyclopropenone (DPC), a hapten. Throughout the study period of around 24 weeks, patients also received therapeutic DPC doses to the scalp every week. Patch tests used Finn chambers with 0.01% DPC on the upper back, scored after 6 days by International Contact Dermatitis Research Group standards. Around 30 alopecia patients provided blood for TCR sequencing at one to four time points (pre-sensitization, 2, 6 and 24 weeks). The patient cohort, mostly female, included alopecia areata with under or over 50% scalp involvement, alopecia totalis and alopecia universalis. What the authors observed across the whole study: Significantly more large CDR3 similarity clusters were formed by expanded TCRs than by pre-sensitization or healthy control sets, consistent with antigen-driven responses. Because every patient had alopecia, a presumed autoimmune disease, the patients' immune response might differ from that of healthy individuals. The number of PT1 expanded TCRs positively correlated with patch test score, significant at thresholds 8, 16 and 32 but not 4. DPC sensitization did not change how many TCRs were above 1 in 1000 frequency, and no evidence was found of alterations in global repertoire structure. After repeated subsampling, the strength of the expansion versus patch-test correlation and the threshold at which it became significant changed.

Concerning this clonotype itself: Its antigen remains undetermined. Per-base quality was not reported, and no clone a single base away is much larger than it.

The CDR3 runs 14 residues from the cysteine to the phenylalanine. CDR3 DNA only is kept here, 42 bases in frame from base 1. A distance of 13 bases separates the germline ends of V and J, which lose 4 bases and 3 bases respectively. As encoded in the germline V gene, CDR1 is SGHRS while CDR2 is YFSETQ. Libraries were constructed by RACE. For sequencing, a NextSeq 500 was employed. Library preparation attached unique molecular identifiers to individual cDNA molecules for quantitative, reproducible TCR counting. For every blood RNA sample, sequencing covered both the TCR alpha and TCR beta chains. The original methods were these. The median number of TCRs per sample was 90,000 to 100,000, ranging from about 20,000 to 750,000. V, J and CDR3 annotation of the TCR reads was carried out using the Decombinator software suite. For the PS versus PT1 abundance plots, all samples were subsampled to the same number of TCRs (28,000). TCRs were defined as expanded if absent before sensitization and observed at least eight times at the 2-week time point. The public reads were reanalyzed by TCRdb: fastp trimming at Q25, MiXCR alignment, in-frame beta chains only. All rows with the same CDR3 protein become a single entry with the most common DNA and genes. These V and J calls originate from TCRdb's pipeline instead of the authors' own analysis. In all, the sample holds some 42,000 distinct CDR3 sequences, and around 9.3% of those were seen once. Over 14% of the sample lies in the top ten.

Reading the label with the study, this specimen's time point is: patch test 2, 6 weeks after DPC sensitization. In light of the paper, this sample's treatment or condition label describes: therapeutic diphenylcyclopropenone sensitization with weekly scalp DPC. Blood at each patch-test visit was drawn before the patch test was applied. Eligible patients were aged 18 to 70, diagnosed with alopecia, deemed suitable for DPC therapy, and excluded if pregnant. Unfractionated whole blood was collected in Tempus Blood RNA tubes, and total RNA was extracted from that blood. This receptor chain uses TRBV5-1 and TRBJ2-5, with no confidently assigned D gene. This TCR derives from a woman in her thirties or forties with alopecia areata. Some clones in this sample may be carry-over from other donors' samples. The source material was whole blood, sampled in connection with sensitization to the hapten diphenylcyclopropenone (DPC). CDR3 loop: CASSPRTYEETQYF. The nucleotide sequence reads as follows: TGCGCCAGCAGCCCCCGGACGTACGAAGAGACCCAGTACTTC.